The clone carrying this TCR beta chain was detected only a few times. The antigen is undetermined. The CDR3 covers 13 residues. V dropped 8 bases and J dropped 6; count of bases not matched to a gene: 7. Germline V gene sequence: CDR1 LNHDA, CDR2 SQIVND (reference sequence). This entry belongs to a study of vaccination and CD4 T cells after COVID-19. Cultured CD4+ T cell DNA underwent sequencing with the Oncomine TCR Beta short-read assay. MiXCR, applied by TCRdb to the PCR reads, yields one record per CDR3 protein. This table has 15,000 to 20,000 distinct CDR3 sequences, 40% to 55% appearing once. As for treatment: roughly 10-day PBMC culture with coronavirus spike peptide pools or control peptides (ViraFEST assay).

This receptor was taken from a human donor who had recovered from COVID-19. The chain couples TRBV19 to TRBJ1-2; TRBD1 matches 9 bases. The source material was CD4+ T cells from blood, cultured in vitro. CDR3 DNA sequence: TGTGCCAGTGGGGACAGGGTTTCCGATGGCTACACCTTC. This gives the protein CASGDRVSDGYTF.